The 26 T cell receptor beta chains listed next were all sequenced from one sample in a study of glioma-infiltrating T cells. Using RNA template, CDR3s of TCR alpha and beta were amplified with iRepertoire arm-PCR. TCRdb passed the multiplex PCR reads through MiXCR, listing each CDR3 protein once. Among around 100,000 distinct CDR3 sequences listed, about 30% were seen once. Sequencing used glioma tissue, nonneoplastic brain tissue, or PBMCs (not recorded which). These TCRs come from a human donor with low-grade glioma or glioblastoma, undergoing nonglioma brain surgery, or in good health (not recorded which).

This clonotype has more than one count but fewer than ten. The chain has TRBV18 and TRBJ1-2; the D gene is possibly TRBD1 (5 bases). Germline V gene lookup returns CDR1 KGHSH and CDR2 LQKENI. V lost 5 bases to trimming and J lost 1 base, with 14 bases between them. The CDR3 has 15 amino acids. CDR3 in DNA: TGTGCCAGCTCAACAGGACACTCCGTTAACTATGGCTACACCTTC. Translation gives CASSTGHSVNYGYTF.

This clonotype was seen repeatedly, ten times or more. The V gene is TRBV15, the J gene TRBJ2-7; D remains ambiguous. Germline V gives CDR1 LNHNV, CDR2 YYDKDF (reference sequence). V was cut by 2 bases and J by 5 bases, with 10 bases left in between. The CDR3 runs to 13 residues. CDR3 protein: CATSRLGRDEQYF. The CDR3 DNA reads TGTGCCACCAGCAGACTAGGGCGAGACGAGCAGTACTTC.

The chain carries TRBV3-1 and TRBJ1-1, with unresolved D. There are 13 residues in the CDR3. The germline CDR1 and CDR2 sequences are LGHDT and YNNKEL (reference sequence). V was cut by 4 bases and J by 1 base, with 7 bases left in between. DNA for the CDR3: TGTGCCAGCAGCCCCCGCCCGAACACTGAAGCTTTCTTT. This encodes CASSPRPNTEAFF. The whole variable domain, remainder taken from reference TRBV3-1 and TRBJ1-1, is DTAVSQTPKYLVTQMGNDKSIKCEQNLGHDTMYWYKQDSKKFLKIMFSYNNKELIINETVPNRFSPKSPDKAHLNLHINSLELGDSAVYFCASSPRPNTEAFFGQGTRLTVV.

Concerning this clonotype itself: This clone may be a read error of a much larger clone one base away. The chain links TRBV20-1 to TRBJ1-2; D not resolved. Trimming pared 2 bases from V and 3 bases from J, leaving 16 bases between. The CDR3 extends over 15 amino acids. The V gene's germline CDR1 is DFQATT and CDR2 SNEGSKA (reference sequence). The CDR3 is CSARPAKGSDYGYTF. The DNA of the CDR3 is TGCAGTGCTAGACCAGCCAAGGGTAGTGACTATGGCTACACCTTC.

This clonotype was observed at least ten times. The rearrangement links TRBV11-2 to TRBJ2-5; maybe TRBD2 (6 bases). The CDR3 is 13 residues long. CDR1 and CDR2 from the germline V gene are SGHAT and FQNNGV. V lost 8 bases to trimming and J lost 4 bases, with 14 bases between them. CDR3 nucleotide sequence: TGTGCCAGCGAGTGGCGGAGGGGAGAGACCCAGTACTTC. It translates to CASEWRRGETQYF.

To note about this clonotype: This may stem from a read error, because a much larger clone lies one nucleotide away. Written as DNA, the CDR3 is TGTGCCAGCAGTGAAAACGCAGGGGGCGCAGTGACAGATACGCAGTATTTT. This translates into CASSENAGGAVTDTQYF. The chain carries TRBV6-1 and TRBJ2-3, with 8 positions matching TRBD1. This CDR3 comprises 17 residues. Germline lookup yields CDR1 MNHNS and CDR2 SASEGT. The V gene end was trimmed by 2 bases and the J gene end by 3 bases; junction bases not matched to a gene: 10.

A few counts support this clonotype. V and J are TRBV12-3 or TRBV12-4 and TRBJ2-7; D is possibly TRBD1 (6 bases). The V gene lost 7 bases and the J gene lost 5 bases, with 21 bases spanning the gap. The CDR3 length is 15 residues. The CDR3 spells CASTSDGDKRNEQYF. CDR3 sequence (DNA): TGTGCCAGCACCTCCGACGGGGACAAGAGGAACGAGCAGTACTTC.

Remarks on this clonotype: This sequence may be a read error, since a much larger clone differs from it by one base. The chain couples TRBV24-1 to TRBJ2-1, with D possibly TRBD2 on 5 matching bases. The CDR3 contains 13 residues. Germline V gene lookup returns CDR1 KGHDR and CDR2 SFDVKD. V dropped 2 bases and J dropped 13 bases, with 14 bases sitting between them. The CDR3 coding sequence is TGTGCCACCAGTGATTGCCCCCACGGACTCCAGTTCTTC. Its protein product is CATSDCPHGLQFF.

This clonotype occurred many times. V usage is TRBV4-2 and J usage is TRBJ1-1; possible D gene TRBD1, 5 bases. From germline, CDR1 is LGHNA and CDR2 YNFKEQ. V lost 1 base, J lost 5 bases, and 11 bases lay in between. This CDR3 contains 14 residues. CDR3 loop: CASSQGSGGTEAFF. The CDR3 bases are TGTGCCAGCAGCCAAGGGTCGGGGGGAACTGAAGCTTTCTTT.

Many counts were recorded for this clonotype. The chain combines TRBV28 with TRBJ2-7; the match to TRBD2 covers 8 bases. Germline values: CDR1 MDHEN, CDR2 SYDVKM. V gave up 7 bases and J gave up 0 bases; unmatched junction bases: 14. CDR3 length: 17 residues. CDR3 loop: CASMESGIAGSSYEQYF. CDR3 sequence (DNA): TGTGCCAGCATGGAGTCGGGGATAGCGGGAAGCTCCTACGAGCAGTACTTC. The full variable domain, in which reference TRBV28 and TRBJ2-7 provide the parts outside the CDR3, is DVKVTQSSRYLVKRTGEKVFLECVQDMDHENMFWYRQDPGLGLRLIYFSYDVKMKEKGDIPEGYSVSREKKERFSLILESASTNQTSMYLCASMESGIAGSSYEQYFGPGTRLTVT.

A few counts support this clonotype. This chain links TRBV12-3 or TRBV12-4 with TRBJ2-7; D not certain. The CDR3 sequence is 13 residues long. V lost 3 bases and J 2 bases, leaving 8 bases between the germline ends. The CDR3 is CASSFGEAYEQYF. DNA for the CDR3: TGTGCCAGCAGTTTTGGGGAAGCCTACGAGCAGTACTTC.

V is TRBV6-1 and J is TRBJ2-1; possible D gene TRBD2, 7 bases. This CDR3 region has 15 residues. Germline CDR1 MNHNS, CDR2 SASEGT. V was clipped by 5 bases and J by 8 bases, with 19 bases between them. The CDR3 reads CASSPQTSRGDEQFF. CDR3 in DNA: TGTGCCAGCAGTCCTCAGACTAGCAGGGGTGATGAGCAGTTCTTC.

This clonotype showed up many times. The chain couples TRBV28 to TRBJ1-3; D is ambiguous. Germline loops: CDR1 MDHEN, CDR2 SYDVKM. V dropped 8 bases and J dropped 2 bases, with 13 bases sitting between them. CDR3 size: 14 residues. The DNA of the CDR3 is TGTGCCAGCTCACGATTTGGGACTGGAAACACCATATATTTT. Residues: CASSRFGTGNTIYF.

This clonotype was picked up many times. The CDR3 here is CASSLTQGFYNEQFF. Here the CDR3 DNA reads TGTGCCAGCAGCTTAACTCAGGGTTTCTACAATGAGCAGTTCTTC. The chain carries TRBV7-2 and TRBJ2-1; D perhaps matches TRBD1 (5 bases). Trimming cost V 2 bases and J 3 bases, with 11 bases left between them. The germline V gene encodes CDR1 SGHTA and CDR2 FQGNSA. The CDR3 is 15 residues long.

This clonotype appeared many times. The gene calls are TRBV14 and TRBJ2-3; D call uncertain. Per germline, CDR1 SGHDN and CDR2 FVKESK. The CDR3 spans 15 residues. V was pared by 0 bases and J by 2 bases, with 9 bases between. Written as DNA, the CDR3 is TGTGCCAGCAGCCAAGATAGACATCCCACAGATACGCAGTATTTT. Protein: CASSQDRHPTDTQYF.

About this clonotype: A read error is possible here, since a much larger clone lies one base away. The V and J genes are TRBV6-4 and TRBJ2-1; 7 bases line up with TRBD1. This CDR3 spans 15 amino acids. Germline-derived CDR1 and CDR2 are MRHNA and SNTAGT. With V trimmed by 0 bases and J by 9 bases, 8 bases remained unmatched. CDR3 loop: CASSDSGTDNSEQFF. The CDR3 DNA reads TGTGCCAGCAGTGACTCAGGGACAGACAACAGTGAGCAGTTCTTC.

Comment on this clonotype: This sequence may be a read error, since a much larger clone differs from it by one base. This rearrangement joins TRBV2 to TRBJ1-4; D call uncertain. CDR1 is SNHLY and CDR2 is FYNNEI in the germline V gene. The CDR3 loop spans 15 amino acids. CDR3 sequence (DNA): TGTGCCAGCGCGGAGGGTGGTGCAACTAATGAAAGACTGTTTTTT. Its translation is CASAEGGATNERLFF.

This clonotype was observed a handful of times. CDR3 DNA: TGTGCCAGTGGCCCCAGGGGGGCTGGAAACACCATATATTTT. Its translation is CASGPRGAGNTIYF. The gene calls are TRBV19 and TRBJ1-3; 7 positions agree with TRBD1. CDR3 length: 14 residues. CDR1 and CDR2 from the germline V gene are LNHDA and SQIVND (reference sequence). Germline trimming cut 8 bases from V and 2 bases from J; bases unmatched to any gene: 6.

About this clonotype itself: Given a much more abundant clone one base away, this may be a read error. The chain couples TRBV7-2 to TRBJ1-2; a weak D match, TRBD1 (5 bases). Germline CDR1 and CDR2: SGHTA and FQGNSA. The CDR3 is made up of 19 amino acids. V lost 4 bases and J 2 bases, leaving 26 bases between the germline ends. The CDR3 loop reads CASSSGGLQGSPFNYGYTF. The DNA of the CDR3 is TGTGCCAGCAGCTCAGGAGGCCTGCAGGGAAGTCCCTTCAACTATGGCTACACCTTC.

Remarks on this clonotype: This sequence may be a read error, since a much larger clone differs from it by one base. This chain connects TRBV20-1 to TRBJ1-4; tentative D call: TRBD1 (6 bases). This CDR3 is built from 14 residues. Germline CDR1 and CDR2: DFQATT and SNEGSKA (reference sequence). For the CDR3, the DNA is TGCAGTGCCCCGCCCACAGGGTATAATGAAGAACTGTTTTTT. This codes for CSAPPTGYNEELFF.

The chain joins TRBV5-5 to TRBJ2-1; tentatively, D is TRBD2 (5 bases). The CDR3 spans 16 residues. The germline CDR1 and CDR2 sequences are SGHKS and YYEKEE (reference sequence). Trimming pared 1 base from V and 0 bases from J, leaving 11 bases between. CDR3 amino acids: CASSLIGKGSYNEQFF. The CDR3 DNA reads TGTGCCAGCAGCTTGATCGGGAAGGGCTCCTACAATGAGCAGTTCTTC.

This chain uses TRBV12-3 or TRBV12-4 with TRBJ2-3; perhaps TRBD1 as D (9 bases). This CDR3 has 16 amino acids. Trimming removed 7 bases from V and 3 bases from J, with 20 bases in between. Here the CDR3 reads CASTTGGTGRTDTQYF. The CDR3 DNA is TGTGCCAGCACCACGGGGGGGACAGGGCGGACAGATACGCAGTATTTT.

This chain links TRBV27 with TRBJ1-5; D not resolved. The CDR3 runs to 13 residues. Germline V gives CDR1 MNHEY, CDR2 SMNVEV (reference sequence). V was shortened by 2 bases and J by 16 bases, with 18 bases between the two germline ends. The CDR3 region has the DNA TGTGCCAGCAGTTTAGGAGGTTTTCAGCCCCGTCATTTT. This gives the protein CASSLGGFQPRHF.

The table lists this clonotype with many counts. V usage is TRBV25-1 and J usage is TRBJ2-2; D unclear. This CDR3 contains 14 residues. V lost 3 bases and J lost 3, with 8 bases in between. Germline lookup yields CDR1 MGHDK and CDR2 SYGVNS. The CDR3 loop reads CASSDYRDTGELFF. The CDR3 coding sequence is TGTGCCAGCAGTGACTACCGGGACACCGGGGAGCTGTTTTTT.

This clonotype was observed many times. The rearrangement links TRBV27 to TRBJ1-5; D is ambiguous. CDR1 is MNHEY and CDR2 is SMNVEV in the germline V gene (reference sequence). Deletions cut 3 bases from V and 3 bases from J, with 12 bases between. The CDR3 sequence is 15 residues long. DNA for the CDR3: TGTGCCAGCAGTTTCCAGCCCAACGCCAATCAGCCCCAGCATTTT. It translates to CASSFQPNANQPQHF.

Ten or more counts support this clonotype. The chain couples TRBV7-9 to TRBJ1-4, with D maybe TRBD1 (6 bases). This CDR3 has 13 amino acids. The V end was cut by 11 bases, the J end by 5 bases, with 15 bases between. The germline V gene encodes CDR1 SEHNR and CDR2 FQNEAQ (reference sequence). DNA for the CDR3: TGTGCCGCCAACCGACAGGACAATGAAAAACTGTTTTTT. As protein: CAANRQDNEKLFF.